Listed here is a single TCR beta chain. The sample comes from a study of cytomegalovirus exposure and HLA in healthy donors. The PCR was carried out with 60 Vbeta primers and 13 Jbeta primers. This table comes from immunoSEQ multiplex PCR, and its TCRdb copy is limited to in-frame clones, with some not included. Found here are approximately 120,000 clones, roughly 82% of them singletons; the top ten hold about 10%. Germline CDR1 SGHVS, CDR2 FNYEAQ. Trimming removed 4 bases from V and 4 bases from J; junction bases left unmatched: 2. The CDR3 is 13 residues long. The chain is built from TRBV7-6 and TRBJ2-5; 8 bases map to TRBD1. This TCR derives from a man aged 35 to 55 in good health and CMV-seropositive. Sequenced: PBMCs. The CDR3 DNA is TGTGCCAGCAGCTCCCAGGGGGCAGAGACCCAGTACTTC. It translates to CASSSQGAETQYF.